The T cell receptor beta chain under discussion was sequenced for a study of blood T cell repertoires in COVID-19. Study-level information: Researchers got acute and convalescent COVID-19 samples from the United States, Italy and Spain.

Germline CDR1 LGHDT, CDR2 YNNKEL (reference sequence). V lost 1 base to trimming and J lost 3 bases, with 21 bases between them. The CDR3 has 18 residues. TCRdb keeps only in-frame clones here, not all; method: immunoSEQ multiplex PCR. In the table there are 12,000 or so clones, roughly four fifths of which are singletons. Sequenced input: peripheral blood. This clonotype was sampled from a man at least 80 years old with acute or convalescent COVID-19. The rearrangement links TRBV3-1 (or the pseudogene TRBV3-2) to TRBJ2-5; D possibly corresponds to TRBD2 (7 bases). As DNA, the CDR3 is TGTGCCAGCAGCCAAGCGAGTAGTGGCGGGGGCCATAAAGAGACCCAGTACTTC. Its protein is CASSQASSGGGHKETQYF.